The 27 T cell receptor beta chains given below trace back to one sample, sequenced in a study of shared clonotypes between healthy human individuals. The naive CD8 subset, CD45RO-negative cells positively selected for CCR7, excluded terminally differentiated effector memory CD45RA+ cells. Measured with immunoSEQ multiplex PCR; TCRdb has only the in-frame clones, and not every one. The table shows around 1,900,000 clones, with just over 90% occurring only once. The sequencing sample was made of naive CD8+ T cells from PBMCs. These receptors were obtained from a man aged 18 to 30 in good health. Some clones in this sample may be carry-over from other donors' samples.

V gene TRBV19 combines with J gene TRBJ2-1; the D gene is possibly TRBD1 (6 bases). Trimming left V 7 bases short and J 7 bases short, with 17 bases between. CDR1 LNHDA and CDR2 SQIVND come from the germline V gene (reference sequence). The CDR3 is 14 amino acids. The CDR3 DNA follows: TGTGCCAGTACCCTTCAGGGGTCTGGGAATGAGCAGTTCTTC. Amino acids: CASTLQGSGNEQFF.

V and J are TRBV4-3 and TRBJ1-5, with unresolved D. Germline CDR1 and CDR2: LGHNA and YSLEER. The ends were cut back, 9 bases at V and 4 bases at J, with 10 bases in the middle. The CDR3 covers 12 residues. CDR3 in amino acids: CARTSGNQPQHF. The CDR3 DNA follows: TGCGCCAGGACCTCCGGGAATCAGCCCCAGCATTTT.

The V gene is TRBV29-1, the J gene TRBJ2-7; TRBD1 matches at 9 bases. Germline CDR1 and CDR2: SQVTM and ANQGSEA. The CDR3 length is 12 residues. The J segment lost 6 bases and the V segment lost 6 bases, leaving 6 bases of the junction unmatched. As DNA, the CDR3 is TGCAGCGTGAGGACAGGGGTTGGCGAGCAGTACTTC. It is translated as CSVRTGVGEQYF.

The chain is built from TRBV27 and TRBJ2-1, with D possibly matching TRBD1 (6 bases). The germline CDR1 and CDR2 sequences are MNHEY and SMNVEV (reference sequence). V was cut by 8 bases and J by 8 bases, with 16 bases left in between. The CDR3 has 13 amino acids. CDR3 sequence (DNA): TGTGCCAGCGGCCTGAGGGGGAGCGATGAGCAGTTCTTC. This encodes CASGLRGSDEQFF.

The count of this clone is one. The chain recombines TRBV23-1 with TRBJ1-2; D is possibly TRBD1 (5 bases). TRBV23-1 is treated as an ORF (open reading frame) with a function not yet certain. This CDR3 has 11 amino acids. V dropped 3 bases and J dropped 7 bases, with 6 bases sitting between them. CDR3 protein: CASSQGRGYTF. CDR3 DNA sequence: TGCGCCAGCAGTCAGGGGCGTGGCTACACCTTC.

The chain combines TRBV27 with TRBJ2-5; D call uncertain. With 2 bases removed from V and 0 bases from J, the gap between germline ends came to 10 bases. There are 15 residues in the CDR3. Germline CDR1 is MNHEY and CDR2 is SMNVEV (reference sequence). The CDR3 bases are TGTGCCAGCAGTTTACAAATGCCGTACCAAGAGACCCAGTACTTC. Its translation is CASSLQMPYQETQYF.

Remarks on this clone: Within the sample, other DNA sequences also encode this same CDR3. The V gene is TRBV15, the J gene TRBJ2-1; 8 positions match TRBD2. CDR1 and CDR2 (germline): LNHNV, YYDKDF (reference sequence). V gave up 0 bases and J gave up 4 bases; unmatched junction bases: 5. The CDR3 is 16 amino acids. The CDR3 DNA sequence: TGTGCCACCAGCAGAGATTTAAGCGGGAGTTACAATGAGCAGTTCTTC. This translates into CATSRDLSGSYNEQFF.

A note on this clone: Other DNA sequences in the same sample also yield this CDR3. The V gene is TRBV7-3, the J gene TRBJ1-1, with no clear D. Deletions cut 3 bases from V and 5 bases from J, with 10 bases between. The CDR3 contains 13 residues. From germline, CDR1 is SGHTA and CDR2 FQGTGA. CDR3 nucleotide sequence: TGTGCCAGCAGCTTGGGGAGTGGAACTGAAGCTTTCTTT. Translating it yields CASSLGSGTEAFF.

This chain joins TRBV19 and TRBJ2-1; tentatively, D is TRBD1 (6 bases). Deletions cut 2 bases from V and 8 bases from J, with 13 bases between. The CDR3 extends over 14 amino acids. Germline CDR1 reads LNHDA; CDR2 reads SQIVND (reference sequence). DNA for the CDR3: TGTGCCAGTAGTATAAACAGGGTTTGGCATGAGCAGTTCTTC. Protein: CASSINRVWHEQFF. Based on the CDR3 plus reference TRBV19 and TRBJ2-1, the full variable domain is DGGITQSPKYLFRKEGQNVTLSCEQNLNHDAMYWYRQDPGQGLRLIYYSQIVNDFQKGDIAEGYSVSREKKESFPLTVTSAQKNPTAFYLCASSINRVWHEQFFGPGTRLTVL.

Here the CDR3 reads CATHIVENQPQHF. In DNA, the CDR3 is TGTGCCACGCACATAGTGGAGAATCAGCCCCAGCATTTT. The chain carries TRBV6-6 and TRBJ1-5; D ambiguous. CDR1 MNHNY and CDR2 SVGAGI come from the germline V gene (reference sequence). V was cut by 10 bases and J by 4 bases, with 14 bases left in between. This CDR3 is built from 13 residues.

The chain couples TRBV10-3 to TRBJ2-7, with D hard to call. V was clipped by 4 bases and J by 0 bases, with 13 bases between them. The germline V gene encodes CDR1 ENHRY and CDR2 SYGVKD. The CDR3 has 15 amino acids. CDR3 sequence (DNA): TGTGCCATCAGTGTTACTCGTGGGTCCTCCTACGAGCAGTACTTC. Translated, it gives CAISVTRGSSYEQYF.

This chain joins TRBV9 and TRBJ2-1; possibly TRBD2 for D (5 bases). Germline CDR1 SGDLS, CDR2 YYNGEE. V was shortened by 5 bases and J by 7 bases, with 19 bases between the two germline ends. The CDR3 contains 15 residues. CDR3 in amino acids: CASRNGGSVDNEQFF. CDR3 nucleotide sequence: TGTGCCAGCAGGAATGGTGGGAGCGTGGATAATGAGCAGTTCTTC.

The CDR3 is CASSPSLGPTFYEQYF. CDR3 DNA: TGTGCCAGCAGCCCCAGTTTGGGCCCGACCTTCTACGAGCAGTACTTC. The V gene is TRBV27, the J gene TRBJ2-7; D gene ambiguous. The V end lost 6 bases, the J end lost 3 bases, and 21 bases lay between the germline ends. Germline CDR1 MNHEY, CDR2 SMNVEV (reference sequence). The CDR3 has 16 residues.

The CDR3 coding sequence is TGTGCCAGCAGCCAAACCCAGGGGGATGGTGAAGCTTTCTTT. Amino acid sequence: CASSQTQGDGEAFF. The rearrangement links TRBV14 to TRBJ1-1; 7 bases are shared with TRBD1. With 2 bases clipped from V and 7 bases from J, the junction kept 7 bases outside the gene matches. Germline assignment: CDR1 SGHDN and CDR2 FVKESK. This CDR3 has 14 amino acids.

The rearrangement joins TRBV9 to TRBJ2-3; 10 positions agree with TRBD2. The V gene end was trimmed by 4 bases and the J gene end by 6 bases; junction bases not matched to a gene: 11. Germline values: CDR1 SGDLS, CDR2 YYNGEE. This CDR3 spans 16 amino acids. Here the CDR3 reads CASSSFGAGGGDTQYF. CDR3 bases: TGTGCCAGCAGCTCCTTCGGAGCGGGAGGGGGTGATACGCAGTATTTT.

The chain has TRBV9 and TRBJ2-5, with D maybe TRBD2 (5 bases). Deletions cut 0 bases from V and 0 bases from J, with 9 bases between. The CDR3 runs 15 residues. Germline V lookup: CDR1 SGDLS, CDR2 YYNGEE. As DNA, the CDR3 is TGTGCCAGCAGCGTAGGGGAGACGTACCAAGAGACCCAGTACTTC. This sequence encodes CASSVGETYQETQYF.

V is TRBV19 and J is TRBJ2-6; D tentatively reads TRBD1 or TRBD2 (5 bases each). V was pared by 10 bases and J by 0 bases, with 16 bases between. The germline gives CDR1 LNHDA, CDR2 SQIVND (reference sequence). This CDR3 region has 16 residues. As DNA, the CDR3 is TGTGCCACCAAGGGACGGCAATTCTCTGGGGCCAACGTCCTGACTTTC. Its translation is CATKGRQFSGANVLTF.

This chain uses TRBV28 with TRBJ2-7; TRBD2 matches at 7 bases. The junction had 10 bases not matched to a gene; V was cut back by 4 bases and J by 1 base. Per the germline V gene, CDR1 is MDHEN and CDR2 is SYDVKM. The CDR3 loop spans 16 amino acids. For the CDR3, the DNA is TGTGCCAGCAGTTCCCCCGGGGGGACTGGGTCCTACGAGCAGTACTTC. Amino acid sequence: CASSSPGGTGSYEQYF. Using reference TRBV28 and TRBJ2-7 for the parts outside the CDR3, the full variable domain is DVKVTQSSRYLVKRTGEKVFLECVQDMDHENMFWYRQDPGLGLRLIYFSYDVKMKEKGDIPEGYSVSREKKERFSLILESASTNQTSMYLCASSSPGGTGSYEQYFGPGTRLTVT.

This sequence joins TRBV13 and TRBJ2-3; D uncertain. The germline V gene has CDR1 PRHDT and CDR2 FYEKMQ (reference sequence). This CDR3 is built from 12 residues. The V and J ends lost 5 bases and 6 bases respectively, with 9 bases between them. CDR3 in DNA: TGTGCCAGCAGCCAAATAGTGGATACGCAGTATTTT. Translating gives CASSQIVDTQYF. The entire variable domain, with the rest obtained from reference TRBV13 and TRBJ2-3, is as follows: AAGVIQSPRHLIKEKRETATLKCYPIPRHDTVYWYQQGPGQDPQFLISFYEKMQSDKGSIPDRFSAQQFSDYHSELNMSSLELGDSALYFCASSQIVDTQYFGPGTRLTVL.

This rearrangement joins TRBV7-8 to TRBJ1-2; a weak D match, TRBD1 (6 bases). CDR1 is SGHVS and CDR2 is FQNEAQ in the germline V gene. Trimming removed 4 bases at V and 4 bases at J, with 16 bases between. The length of the CDR3 is 15 residues. The CDR3 here is CASSSGRQVLYGYTF. The CDR3 DNA sequence: TGTGCCAGCAGCTCGGGTCGACAGGTCCTCTATGGCTACACCTTC.

The rearrangement uses TRBV4-1 and TRBJ2-7; D unclear. This CDR3 contains 15 residues. V lost 0 bases to trimming and J lost 6 bases, with 15 bases between them. Germline lookup yields CDR1 MGHRA and CDR2 YSYEKL. As DNA, the CDR3 is TGCGCCAGCAGCCAAGACGCCCACACCGCGCGCGAGCAGTACTTC. Its protein product is CASSQDAHTAREQYF.

The chain carries TRBV7-9 and TRBJ2-2, with 9 bases identical to TRBD1. The CDR3 is made up of 18 amino acids. The germline V gene has CDR1 SEHNR and CDR2 FQNEAQ (reference sequence). J was trimmed by 7 bases and V by 6 bases; bases with no gene match: 18. DNA for the CDR3: TGTGCCAGCAGAACCGGGACAGGGTCCCAACATTATGTCGGGGAGCTGTTTTTT. It is translated as CASRTGTGSQHYVGELFF. The full variable domain, rest sourced from reference TRBV7-9 and TRBJ2-2, is DTGVSQNPRHKITKRGQNVTFRCDPISEHNRLYWYRQTLGQGPEFLTYFQNEAQLEKSRLLSDRFSAERPKGSFSTLEIQRTEQGDSAMYLCASRTGTGSQHYVGELFFGEGSRLTVL.

In this sample, this clone turned up once. This rearrangement joins TRBV13 to TRBJ1-3; no definite D call. CDR1 and CDR2 (germline): PRHDT, FYEKMQ (reference sequence). Deletions cut 6 bases from V and 3 bases from J, with 9 bases between. This CDR3 region has 13 residues. The DNA of the CDR3 is TGTGCCAGCAGTCACACGGTTGGAAACACCATATATTTT. Amino acid sequence: CASSHTVGNTIYF.

This rearrangement joins TRBV5-4 to TRBJ2-1, with 11 bases that match TRBD2. The V gene end was trimmed by 4 bases and the J gene end by 6 bases; junction bases not matched to a gene: 3. The CDR3 sequence is 14 residues long. Germline CDR1 reads SGHNT; CDR2 reads YYREEE (reference sequence). The CDR3 bases are TGTGCCAGCAGCGTAGCGGGAGGGCCCAATGAGCAGTTCTTC. Translated: CASSVAGGPNEQFF.

J is TRBJ1-3 and V is TRBV7-3; perhaps TRBD1 as D (5 bases). Trimming cost V 5 bases and J 3 bases, with 23 bases left between them. Germline assignment: CDR1 SGHTA and CDR2 FQGTGA. The CDR3 covers 18 residues. The CDR3: CASSPSTMGHSDGNTIYF. CDR3 DNA sequence: TGTGCCAGCAGCCCGTCCACGATGGGGCACAGCGATGGAAACACCATATATTTT.

The chain carries TRBV9 and TRBJ2-7; D possibly corresponds to TRBD2 (5 bases). There are 15 residues in the CDR3. The ends were cut back, 1 base at V and 5 bases at J, with 16 bases in the middle. Germline CDR1 and CDR2: SGDLS and YYNGEE. The CDR3, as DNA: TGTGCCAGCAGCGTAAGCGGATCCCCAAGGAACGAGCAGTACTTC. It encodes CASSVSGSPRNEQYF.

V is TRBV7-9 and J is TRBJ2-7, with D tentatively TRBD2 (5 bases). Germline V CDR1 and CDR2: SEHNR, FQNEAQ (reference sequence). There are 15 residues in the CDR3. The germline V and J ends were trimmed by 1 base and 10 bases, with 20 bases remaining between them. The CDR3 loop is CASSLGVFALEEQYF. The CDR3 DNA reads TGTGCCAGCAGCTTAGGTGTTTTTGCGCTGGAGGAACAGTACTTC.